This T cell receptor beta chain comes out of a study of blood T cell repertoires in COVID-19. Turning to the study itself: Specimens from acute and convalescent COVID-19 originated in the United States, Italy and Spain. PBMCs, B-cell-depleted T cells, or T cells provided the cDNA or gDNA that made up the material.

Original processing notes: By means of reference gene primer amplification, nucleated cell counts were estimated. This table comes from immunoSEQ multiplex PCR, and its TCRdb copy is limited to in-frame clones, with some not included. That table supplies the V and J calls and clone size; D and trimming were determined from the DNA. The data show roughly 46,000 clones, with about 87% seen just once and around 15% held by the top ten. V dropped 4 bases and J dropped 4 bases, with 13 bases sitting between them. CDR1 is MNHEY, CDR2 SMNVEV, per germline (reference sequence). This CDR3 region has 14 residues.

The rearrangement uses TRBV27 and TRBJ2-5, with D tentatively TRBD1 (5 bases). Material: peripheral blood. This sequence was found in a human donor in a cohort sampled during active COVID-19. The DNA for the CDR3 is TGTGCCAGCAGTTGGGGCCTGGCGGCAGAGACCCAGTACTTC. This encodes CASSWGLAAETQYF.